This is a list of T cell receptor beta chains from one sample in a study of cytomegalovirus exposure and HLA in healthy donors. TCRdb's table, derived via immunoSEQ multiplex PCR, lists solely in-frame clones and lacks some. The data contain 85,000 to 120,000 clones, approximately 80% of them singletons. Specimen: PBMCs. All receptors come from a man aged 60-69 years in good health and CMV-seronegative. Both conserved end residues are part of each CDR3. A D gene is named only where the DNA matches it firmly. Size values are once, few and many counts, or a class for expanded clones, and some rows have none.

clone size,D gene,V gene,J gene,CDR3 DNA,CDR3 protein
once,-,TRBV29-1,TRBJ1-3,TGCAGCGTCCCCGGGTCGGGAGGACCTGGAAACACCATATATTTT,CSVPGSGGPGNTIYF
-,TRBD1,TRBV29-1,TRBJ1-1,TGCAGCGTTGAAGATCCGAGGGGACAGGGCACTGAAGCTTTCTTT,CSVEDPRGQGTEAFF
few,-,TRBV4-2,TRBJ2-1,TGTGCCAGCAGCCAAGAGTTTAGAACTGAGCAGTTCTTC,CASSQEFRTEQFF
-,-,TRBV30,TRBJ1-6,TGTGCCTGGCAGGACATGCAGGCTTCACCCCTCCACTTT,CAWQDMQASPLHF
-,-,TRBV29-1,TRBJ2-5,TGCAGCGTTCCGGAGGGGGCAGTAGGGGAGACCCAGTACTTC,CSVPEGAVGETQYF
-,TRBD1,TRBV29-1,TRBJ2-5,TGCAGCGTAGCCCGGGACAGGCAAGAGACCCAGTACTTC,CSVARDRQETQYF
-,-,TRBV20-1,TRBJ1-1,TGCAGTGCTAGAGATCCACTATTT,CSARDPLF
-,-,TRBV6-5,TRBJ1-1,TGTGCCAGCAGGCGCGATTCGAACACTGAAGCTTTCTTT,CASRRDSNTEAFF
few,-,TRBV27,TRBJ2-6,TGTGCCAGCTCACCGGCTGGACATAGGGGGTCTGGGGCCAACGTCCTGACTTTC,CASSPAGHRGSGANVLTF
-,TRBD1,TRBV28,TRBJ1-2,TGTGCCAGCAGTTCAATACAGGGGAATAATGGCTACACCTTC,CASSSIQGNNGYTF
-,TRBD1,TRBV28,TRBJ1-2,TGTGCCAGCAGTTTAAGGACAGGGACTACGCGGGGCTACACCTTC,CASSLRTGTTRGYTF
-,-,TRBV5-1,TRBJ2-1,TGCGCCAGCAGCTTGGTTGGAGGCGACAATGAGCAGTTCTTC,CASSLVGGDNEQFF
-,TRBD1,TRBV19,TRBJ1-2,TGTGCCAGTAGTCCCTCAGACAGGGGAACCTATGGCTACACCTTC,CASSPSDRGTYGYTF
few,TRBD1,TRBV7-3,TRBJ2-7,TGTGCCAGCAGCTTAACCACCACAGGGGTTAACGAGCAGTACTTC,CASSLTTTGVNEQYF
few,TRBD1,TRBV5-1,TRBJ2-2,TGCGCCAGCAGCTTGGAGGGGGCCCGTACCGGGGAGCTGTTTTTT,CASSLEGARTGELFF
-,TRBD2,TRBV5-1,TRBJ2-5,TGCGCCAGCAGCTTGGATCTAGCGGGGGGCTTGGAGACCCAGTACTTC,CASSLDLAGGLETQYF
few,-,TRBV2,TRBJ2-6,TGTGCCAGCAGTGCCAGATCCGGGGCCAACGTCCTGACTTTC,CASSARSGANVLTF
-,TRBD2,TRBV7-3,TRBJ2-3,TGTGCCAGCAGCTCTGGACTAGCGGGGACAGATACGCAGTATTTT,CASSSGLAGTDTQYF
-,-,TRBV29-1,TRBJ1-1,TGCAGCGTTGAGCTAGAAAAGGGAGTCCCGGCCGAAGCTTTCTTT,CSVELEKGVPAEAFF
-,-,TRBV6-6,TRBJ1-5,TGTGCCAGCAGTTACTGGGGGTCAGGGGGCAATCAGCCCCAGCATTTT,CASSYWGSGGNQPQHF
-,-,TRBV7-9,TRBJ1-4,TGTGCCAGCGATAGGGGTGGATCTAATGAAAAACTGTTTTTT,CASDRGGSNEKLFF
-,TRBD1,TRBV7-2,TRBJ1-2,TGTGCCAGCAGCTTCACGGGACAGGGATACTATGGCTACACCTTC,CASSFTGQGYYGYTF
-,-,TRBV7-2,TRBJ1-1,TGTGCCAGCAGCTTAAGGGGCCAGAAGATGAACACTGAAGCTTTCTTT,CASSLRGQKMNTEAFF
-,TRBD2,TRBV11-2,TRBJ2-2,TGTGCCAGCAGCTTAATCGGGCAGGGAGGGGCCGGGGAGCTGTTTTTT,CASSLIGQGGAGELFF
-,-,TRBV4-3,TRBJ2-2,TGCGCCAGCACCCCCCAAGTACCGGACATTGAGAACACCGGGGAGCTGTTTTTT,CASTPQVPDIENTGELFF
-,TRBD1,TRBV7-9,TRBJ1-5,TGTGCCAGCAGCGAAGAGGGGACAGGGTTTGGTAGGGGCAATCAGCCCCAGCATTTT,CASSEEGTGFGRGNQPQHF
-,-,TRBV9,TRBJ1-4,TGTGCCAGCAGCGTAGGAGCGGGGGTTCCGCCTAATGAAAAACTGTTTTTT,CASSVGAGVPPNEKLFF
-,TRBD1,TRBV4-1,TRBJ1-1,TGCGCCAGCAGCCAAGGGACCGGACGAGACAGGGGCAGGAACACTGAAGCTTTCTTT,CASSQGTGRDRGRNTEAFF